Below are 26 T cell receptor beta chains sequenced from a single sample in a study of blood T cell repertoires in COVID-19. Profiling relied on immunoSEQ multiplex PCR, and the TCRdb table lists in-frame clones only, not all of them. The table includes 68,000 or so clones, 75% to 90% detected once. The sequencing sample was made of peripheral blood. These receptors all come from a man aged 45-65 years with acute or convalescent COVID-19.

V usage is TRBV5-1 and J usage is TRBJ1-5, with a tentative D call TRBD1 (6 bases). Germline V gene data show CDR1 as SGHRS and CDR2 as YFSETQ. The V end lost 3 bases, the J end lost 0 bases, and 10 bases lay between the germline ends. The CDR3 is 15 residues long. CDR3 coding DNA: TGCGCCAGCAGCTCAGGGGAGTATAGCAATCAGCCCCAGCATTTT. The encoded protein is CASSSGEYSNQPQHF.

The chain carries TRBV6-6 and TRBJ1-1; D perhaps matches TRBD1 (6 bases). CDR3 length: 14 residues. The V end was cut by 5 bases, the J end by 3 bases, with 13 bases between. Per the germline V gene, CDR1 is MNHNY and CDR2 is SVGAGI (reference sequence). Here the CDR3 reads CASSLQGKDTEAFF. Here the CDR3 DNA reads TGTGCCAGCAGTCTTCAGGGGAAGGACACTGAAGCTTTCTTT.

This chain links TRBV3-1 (or the pseudogene TRBV3-2) with TRBJ2-1; D may be TRBD2 (5 bases). The CDR3 length is 14 residues. V lost 7 bases, J lost 2 bases, and 12 bases lay in between. Germline V gives CDR1 LGHDT, CDR2 YNNKEL (reference sequence). Here the CDR3 DNA reads TGTGCCAGCACCTTACTAGGGACCTACAATGAGCAGTTCTTC. It translates to CASTLLGTYNEQFF.

The V and J genes are TRBV7-9 and TRBJ2-1; unclear D gene. The germline CDR1 and CDR2 sequences are SEHNR and FQNEAQ (reference sequence). V shed 6 bases and J shed 8 bases, with 11 bases lying between them. The CDR3 is made up of 12 amino acids. Written as DNA, the CDR3 is TGTGCCAGCAGTCGCTACGCCTATGAGCAGTTCTTC. Translation gives CASSRYAYEQFF.

This rearrangement joins TRBV5-4 to TRBJ2-3, with a weak D call TRBD2 (6 bases). The length of the CDR3 is 16 residues. Germline V gene lookup returns CDR1 SGHNT and CDR2 YYREEE (reference sequence). Trimming stripped 4 bases from V and 2 bases from J, with 17 bases between. The CDR3 sequence: CASSTVRDLNTDTQYF. Here the CDR3 DNA reads TGTGCCAGCAGCACCGTCCGGGACTTAAACACAGATACGCAGTATTTT.

The chain uses TRBV7-9 and TRBJ1-3; 11 bases fit TRBD1. The germline V gene has CDR1 SEHNR and CDR2 FQNEAQ (reference sequence). Losses at the gene ends were 5 bases for V and 4 bases for J; bases not matched to a gene: 13. The CDR3 spans 18 residues. The CDR3 DNA sequence: TGTGCCAGCAGCCCCAAGGACAGGGGGCTGTCTAGCGGAAACACCATATATTTT. As protein: CASSPKDRGLSSGNTIYF.

The chain has TRBV7-9 and TRBJ2-5, with D perhaps matching TRBD1 (6 bases). This CDR3 is 15 amino acids long. V lost 5 bases, J lost 5 bases, and 18 bases lay in between. CDR1 and CDR2 from the germline V gene are SEHNR and FQNEAQ (reference sequence). The CDR3: CASSNRVRARETQYF. CDR3 sequence (DNA): TGTGCCAGCAGCAACAGGGTCAGAGCGCGGGAGACCCAGTACTTC.

This clone was seen only once. The rearrangement uses TRBV7-3 and TRBJ1-1; weak D call: TRBD1 (6 bases). The V gene's germline CDR1 is SGHTA and CDR2 FQGTGA. V shed 0 bases and J shed 4 bases, with 12 bases lying between them. The CDR3 runs to 15 residues. The CDR3: CASSLTGDTGTEAFF. The CDR3 coding sequence is TGTGCCAGCAGCTTAACGGGGGACACGGGCACTGAAGCTTTCTTT.

This chain joins TRBV29-1 and TRBJ1-2; the D is unclear. There are 11 residues in the CDR3. Trimming removed 4 bases from V and 2 bases from J, with 5 bases in between. The germline gives CDR1 SQVTM, CDR2 ANQGSEA. The CDR3 region has the DNA TGCAGCGTTGGAGTAAACTATGGCTACACCTTC. This sequence encodes CSVGVNYGYTF.

This rearrangement joins TRBV5-1 to TRBJ2-3; 8 nucleotides agree with TRBD2. V lost 4 bases to trimming and J lost 0 bases; unmatched junction nucleotides: 4. Per the germline V gene, CDR1 is SGHRS and CDR2 is YFSETQ. The CDR3 sequence is 15 residues long. The CDR3 spells CASSTLAGSTDTQYF. The CDR3 region has the DNA TGCGCCAGCAGCACTTTAGCGGGAAGCACAGATACGCAGTATTTT.

The rearrangement joins TRBV19 to TRBJ2-7; TRBD2 is a possible D gene (5 bases). CDR3 length: 15 amino acids. Germline CDR1 reads LNHDA; CDR2 reads SQIVND (reference sequence). Deletions cut 7 bases from V and 3 bases from J, with 19 bases between. The CDR3 sequence: CASKVAYDYNYEQYF. CDR3 coding DNA: TGTGCCAGTAAAGTAGCGTATGATTATAACTACGAGCAGTACTTC. The full variable domain, rest sourced from reference TRBV19 and TRBJ2-7, is DGGITQSPKYLFRKEGQNVTLSCEQNLNHDAMYWYRQDPGQGLRLIYYSQIVNDFQKGDIAEGYSVSREKKESFPLTVTSAQKNPTAFYLCASKVAYDYNYEQYFGPGTRLTVT.

The DNA of the CDR3 is TGCGCCAGCACTAGCGGGAGGCGGTGGACCGGGGAGCTGTTTTTT. Protein product: CASTSGRRWTGELFF. The chain combines TRBV10-2 with TRBJ2-2, with 11 bases identical to TRBD2. This CDR3 spans 15 amino acids. Germline CDR1 is WSHSY and CDR2 is SAAADI. After removal of 7 bases from V and 5 bases from J, the junction contained 6 bases not matched to a gene.

V usage is TRBV4-1 and J usage is TRBJ2-1; D remains ambiguous. The CDR3 is made up of 17 amino acids. Germline CDR1 MGHRA, CDR2 YSYEKL. Trimming pared 3 bases from V and 0 bases from J, leaving 15 bases between. The CDR3 bases are TGCGCCAGCAGCCAGACCTTAGTAGCAAGCTCCTACAATGAGCAGTTCTTC. Translation gives CASSQTLVASSYNEQFF.

This clone came up once. The rearrangement uses TRBV6-5 and TRBJ2-3; maybe TRBD1 (5 bases). V was cut by 6 bases and J by 0 bases, with 13 bases left in between. Germline V gene data show CDR1 as MNHEY and CDR2 as SVGAGI. The CDR3 spans 15 residues. The CDR3 region has the DNA TGTGCCAGCAGGGTGACAGAGACTAGCACAGATACGCAGTATTTT. Its protein product is CASRVTETSTDTQYF.

This clone appeared once. This chain connects TRBV28 to TRBJ1-5; D possibly corresponds to TRBD1 (6 bases). V was cut by 6 bases and J by 4 bases, with 13 bases left in between. Germline loops: CDR1 MDHEN, CDR2 SYDVKM. This CDR3 has 14 amino acids. Written as DNA, the CDR3 is TGTGCCAGCAGACCTTACAGGGTTAATCAGCCCCAGCATTTT. It is translated as CASRPYRVNQPQHF.

CDR3 residues: CASSLSGARGDTQYF. CDR3 sequence (DNA): TGTGCCAGCAGCTTAAGTGGGGCCAGGGGGGATACGCAGTATTTT. The rearrangement uses TRBV7-3 and TRBJ2-3; TRBD1 agrees at 7 bases. The CDR3 contains 15 residues. Germline CDR1 and CDR2: SGHTA and FQGTGA. V shed 1 base, J shed 6 bases, and the junction held 7 bases outside the gene matches.

The J gene is TRBJ2-5, the V gene TRBV5-1; 10 bases fit TRBD2. The trim removed 3 bases at V and 4 bases at J, leaving 12 bases unmatched. There are 17 residues in the CDR3. Germline values: CDR1 SGHRS, CDR2 YFSETQ. The CDR3 loop reads CASSYPPAGGPSETQYF. In DNA, the CDR3 is TGCGCCAGCAGCTACCCTCCAGCGGGAGGGCCCTCAGAGACCCAGTACTTC.

The V gene is TRBV6-5, the J gene TRBJ1-5, with a tentative D call TRBD1 (5 bases). This CDR3 comprises 15 residues. Germline V lookup: CDR1 MNHEY, CDR2 SVGAGI. The germline V and J ends were trimmed by 6 bases and 3 bases, with 15 bases remaining between them. This chain's CDR3 is CASRLTTGYNQPQHF. The DNA of the CDR3 is TGTGCCAGCAGATTAACTACAGGCTACAATCAGCCCCAGCATTTT.

The chain joins TRBV27 to TRBJ1-4; D is unresolved. Between the trimmed V and J ends, which lost 8 bases and 5 bases, there was a span of 12 bases. This CDR3 has 13 residues. The V gene's germline CDR1 is MNHEY and CDR2 SMNVEV (reference sequence). Here the CDR3 reads CASRGTENEKLFF. DNA of the CDR3: TGTGCCAGCCGAGGCACGGAAAATGAAAAACTGTTTTTT.

The V gene is TRBV5-1, the J gene TRBJ2-3; D gene ambiguous. The germline V gene has CDR1 SGHRS and CDR2 YFSETQ. The CDR3 consists of 14 residues. V was trimmed by 3 bases and J by 2 bases, leaving 10 bases between them. The CDR3 DNA sequence: TGCGCCAGCAGCTCCGACTCATCCACAGATACGCAGTATTTT. As protein: CASSSDSSTDTQYF. Filled out from reference TRBV5-1 and TRBJ2-3, the complete variable domain reads KAGVTQTPRYLIKTRGQQVTLSCSPISGHRSVSWYQQTPGQGLQFLFEYFSETQRNKGNFPGRFSGRQFSNSRSEMNVSTLELGDSALYLCASSSDSSTDTQYFGPGTRLTVL.

This chain links TRBV19 with TRBJ2-3, with 10 bases matching TRBD1. V shed 6 bases and J 0 bases; nucleotides not matched to a gene: 9. This CDR3 region has 17 residues. Germline V gene sequence: CDR1 LNHDA, CDR2 SQIVND (reference sequence). CDR3 bases: TGTGCCAGTAGGGACAGGGGGTCGGGCGGGAGCACAGATACGCAGTATTTT. Translating it yields CASRDRGSGGSTDTQYF.

In this sample, this clone turned up once. The genes are TRBV16 and TRBJ2-1, with a weak D call TRBD2 (5 bases). Deletions cut 1 base from V and 0 bases from J, with 10 bases between. CDR1 is KGHSY and CDR2 is FQNENV in the germline V gene. This CDR3 comprises 16 residues. Here the CDR3 reads CASSQWTGLSYNEQFF. Here the CDR3 DNA reads TGTGCCAGCAGCCAATGGACTGGGCTCTCCTACAATGAGCAGTTCTTC.

The chain combines TRBV27 with TRBJ2-1, with TRBD2 as a possible D gene (6 bases). CDR1 and CDR2 (germline): MNHEY, SMNVEV (reference sequence). Trimming shortened V by 4 bases and J by 0 bases, and 10 bases separated the two germline ends. This CDR3 has 15 residues. In nucleotides, the CDR3 is TGTGCCAGCAGTTGGGACGGGAGCTCCTACAATGAGCAGTTCTTC. This translates into CASSWDGSSYNEQFF.

The chain combines TRBV9 with TRBJ1-2; 7 nucleotides align to TRBD1. J lost 4 bases, V lost 3 bases, and 9 bases had no gene match. Per the germline V gene, CDR1 is SGDLS and CDR2 is YYNGEE. CDR3 size: 15 residues. CDR3 in DNA: TGTGCCAGCAGCGGACTTAGACAGGGTGGCTATGGCTACACCTTC. Translating it yields CASSGLRQGGYGYTF.

This clone was observed once. J is TRBJ1-2 and V is TRBV7-2; D might be TRBD1 (5 bases). Looked up from germline, CDR1 is SGHTA and CDR2 is FQGNSA. The CDR3 is made up of 18 amino acids. Trimming stripped 5 bases from V and 5 bases from J, with 27 bases between. DNA of the CDR3: TGTGCCAGCAGCATGATCGCGGCGGCGGGGCGGAATAGGTATGGCTACACCTTC. Protein sequence: CASSMIAAAGRNRYGYTF.

The rearrangement uses TRBV6-2 or TRBV6-3 and TRBJ1-5; a weak D match, TRBD1 (6 bases). Deletions cut 6 bases from V and 3 bases from J, with 18 bases between. Germline CDR1 is MNHEY and CDR2 is SVGEGT. The CDR3 spans 16 residues. The CDR3 loop is CASSSGTHFFNQPQHF. CDR3 nucleotides: TGTGCCAGCAGCTCGGGGACACATTTTTTCAATCAGCCCCAGCATTTT.